These 19 T cell receptor beta chains originate from one sample sequenced in a study of T cell repertoires in cytomegalovirus infection. Their antigens are not known. TCRdb re-called the reads with MiXCR, one entry per CDR3 protein. The sample carries more than 40,000 distinct CDR3 sequences, about a fifth recorded once. The sample was CD8+ T cells from cultured PBMCs, taken from culture after CMV antigen stimulation. The receptor set was obtained from a human donor in good health (CMV status not recorded). Some clones in this sample may be carry-over from other donors' samples.

The V gene is TRBV7-6, the J gene TRBJ2-5; D perhaps matches TRBD2 (6 bases). This CDR3 is 17 amino acids long. Trimming removed 3 bases from V and 2 bases from J, with 19 bases in between. Germline CDR1 reads SGHVS; CDR2 reads FNYEAQ. The CDR3 loop is CASSFRRGPGEQETQYF. The CDR3 bases are TGTGCCAGCAGCTTCAGACGGGGCCCGGGGGAACAAGAGACCCAGTACTTC.

Ten or more counts support this clonotype. The chain couples TRBV7-9 to TRBJ2-5, with no clear D. The germline V and J ends were trimmed by 6 bases and 0 bases, with 11 bases remaining between them. Germline CDR1 is SEHNR and CDR2 is FQNEAQ (reference sequence). The CDR3 runs 14 residues. The CDR3 spells CASSESGNQETQYF. DNA for the CDR3: TGTGCCAGCAGTGAAAGTGGCAACCAAGAGACCCAGTACTTC.

The chain has TRBV12-3 or TRBV12-4 and TRBJ2-7; D may be TRBD1 (5 bases). The V and J ends lost 3 bases and 0 bases respectively, with 12 bases between them. The CDR3 totals 15 residues. In nucleotides, the CDR3 is TGTGCCAGCAGTTTTATAGGGGTGGGCTCCTACGAGCAGTACTTC. This codes for CASSFIGVGSYEQYF.

This clonotype was picked up a small number of times. The chain combines TRBV7-2 with TRBJ1-1, with TRBD1 matching 7 bases. The CDR3 loop spans 14 amino acids. Looked up from germline, CDR1 is SGHTA and CDR2 is FQGNSA. The junction had 10 bases not matched to a gene; V was cut back by 5 bases and J by 7 bases. This chain's CDR3 is CASSGNRGWGEAFF. DNA for the CDR3: TGTGCCAGCAGCGGAAACAGGGGCTGGGGTGAAGCTTTCTTT.

The genes are TRBV6-1 and TRBJ1-5; the D gene is possibly TRBD1 (5 bases). The CDR3 has 15 amino acids. Germline V gene data show CDR1 as MNHNS and CDR2 as SASEGT. The V gene lost 5 bases and the J gene lost 2 bases, with 13 bases spanning the gap. The CDR3 loop reads CASSINQGGNQPQHF. The CDR3 DNA is TGTGCCAGCAGTATCAATCAGGGAGGCAATCAGCCCCAGCATTTT.

This chain joins TRBV7-6 and TRBJ2-7, with 11 bases matching TRBD1. This CDR3 has 13 residues. CDR1 is SGHVS and CDR2 is FNYEAQ in the germline V gene. V lost 10 bases, J lost 4 bases, and 6 bases stayed unmatched. CDR3: CATRTGGLYEQYF. CDR3 in DNA: TGTGCCACCCGGACAGGGGGCTTGTACGAGCAGTACTTC.

The chain has TRBV7-3 and TRBJ2-1, with D possibly being TRBD2 (6 bases). Germline V lookup: CDR1 SGHTA, CDR2 FQGTGA. V gave up 1 base and J gave up 0 bases, with 10 bases separating them. The CDR3 is made up of 16 amino acids. In DNA, the CDR3 is TGTGCCAGCAGCTTAAAAGTCGGGAGCTCCTACAATGAGCAGTTCTTC. It is translated as CASSLKVGSSYNEQFF.

V usage is TRBV6-2 or TRBV6-3 and J usage is TRBJ2-1, with 7 bases lining up with TRBD2. The CDR3 loop spans 16 amino acids. Per the germline V gene, CDR1 is MNHEY and CDR2 is SVGEGT. J lost 3 bases, V lost 0 bases, and 5 bases had no gene match. The CDR3 DNA reads as TGTGCCAGCAGTTACTCCCCTAGCGGACTCTACAATGAGCAGTTCTTC. The encoded protein is CASSYSPSGLYNEQFF.

This clonotype was picked up a small number of times. This chain uses TRBV7-2 with TRBJ2-5; D is unresolved. Germline lookup yields CDR1 SGHTA and CDR2 FQGNSA. V gave up 5 bases and J gave up 3 bases, with 19 bases separating them. The CDR3 is made up of 16 amino acids. The CDR3 here is CASSLWRVLKEETQYF. The CDR3 nucleotides are TGTGCCAGCAGCCTCTGGAGAGTGTTGAAAGAAGAGACCCAGTACTTC.

The chain is built from TRBV7-6 and TRBJ2-7; 7 bases align to TRBD1. The CDR3 loop spans 13 amino acids. Looked up from germline, CDR1 is SGHVS and CDR2 is FNYEAQ. After removal of 8 bases from V and 4 bases from J, the junction contained 8 bases not matched to a gene. This CDR3 is CASFSGTDYEQYF. Written as DNA, the CDR3 is TGTGCCAGCTTCTCAGGGACAGATTACGAGCAGTACTTC.

Many counts were recorded for this clonotype. V is TRBV12-3 or TRBV12-4 and J is TRBJ1-2; unclear D gene. Trimming pared 4 bases from V and 0 bases from J, leaving 3 bases between. The CDR3 is 12 amino acids. The CDR3 DNA reads as TGTGCCAGCAGTTCGACTAACTATGGCTACACCTTC. It specifies CASSSTNYGYTF.

This clonotype was seen a few times. This rearrangement joins TRBV27 to TRBJ2-1; 9 bases match TRBD2. This CDR3 contains 15 residues. The V gene end was trimmed by 6 bases and the J gene end by 5 bases; junction bases not matched to a gene: 8. Germline V lookup: CDR1 MNHEY, CDR2 SMNVEV (reference sequence). CDR3 bases: TGTGCCAGCAGAGAACCGGGACTAGCTAACAATGAGCAGTTCTTC. It codes for CASREPGLANNEQFF.

This clonotype was observed a few times. The chain joins TRBV12-3 or TRBV12-4 to TRBJ2-7, with a tentative D call TRBD1 (6 bases). This CDR3 spans 15 amino acids. Trimming cost V 3 bases and J 6 bases, with 18 bases left between them. CDR3 amino acids: CASSLCRGEWCEQYF. In nucleotides, the CDR3 is TGTGCCAGCAGTTTGTGCAGGGGCGAATGGTGCGAGCAGTACTTC.

This clonotype was observed a few times. The genes are TRBV7-8 and TRBJ1-5, with 7 bases lining up with TRBD1. V lost 2 bases and J lost 5; bases outside the gene matches: 15. This CDR3 is 18 amino acids long. Germline V gene lookup returns CDR1 SGHVS and CDR2 FQNEAQ. The DNA for the CDR3 is TGTGCCAGCAGCTTATCGAGTATCGGGGACAGAGCTTATCAGCCCCAGCATTTT. Protein product: CASSLSSIGDRAYQPQHF.

This clonotype was picked up a small number of times. Written as DNA, the CDR3 is TGTGCCAGCAGCCGGGGCGGGCTCTCTGGAAACACCATATATTTT. Protein sequence: CASSRGGLSGNTIYF. The chain has TRBV7-2 and TRBJ1-3, with a possible D match to TRBD1 (5 bases). With 5 bases removed from V and 0 bases from J, the gap between germline ends came to 11 bases. From germline, CDR1 is SGHTA and CDR2 FQGNSA. The CDR3 is made up of 15 amino acids.

This clonotype was seen many times. The chain uses TRBV28 and TRBJ2-3; the match to TRBD2 covers 9 bases. This CDR3 spans 14 amino acids. Germline CDR1 reads MDHEN; CDR2 reads SYDVKM. V lost 6 bases and J lost 6; bases outside the gene matches: 7. The CDR3 coding sequence is TGTGCCAGCAGGATCCTAGCGGGATATGATACGCAGTATTTT. This translates into CASRILAGYDTQYF. Using reference TRBV28 and TRBJ2-3 for the parts outside the CDR3, the full variable domain is DVKVTQSSRYLVKRTGEKVFLECVQDMDHENMFWYRQDPGLGLRLIYFSYDVKMKEKGDIPEGYSVSREKKERFSLILESASTNQTSMYLCASRILAGYDTQYFGPGTRLTVL.

The chain is built from TRBV7-6 and TRBJ2-5; no firm D call. In germline, CDR1 is SGHVS, CDR2 FNYEAQ. The CDR3 runs 13 residues. V lost 5 bases and J lost 4, with 11 bases in between. The DNA for the CDR3 is TGTGCCAGCAGCACGATTTTTGGAGAGACCCAGTACTTC. Residues: CASSTIFGETQYF.

V and J are TRBV7-3 and TRBJ1-2, with D possibly matching TRBD1 (5 bases). The length of the CDR3 is 15 residues. Germline lookup yields CDR1 SGHTA and CDR2 FQGTGA. Trimming took off 5 bases at V and 4 bases at J, with 17 bases between the two ends. CDR3 bases: TGTGCCAGCAGCCACCCCTCTAAGGGGTCCTATGGCTACACCTTC. Translation gives CASSHPSKGSYGYTF.

The gene calls are TRBV7-2 and TRBJ2-3; 9 bases fit TRBD2. This CDR3 has 16 residues. The germline V gene has CDR1 SGHTA and CDR2 FQGNSA. The junction had 6 bases not matched to a gene; V was cut back by 1 base and J by 4 bases. The CDR3 DNA reads as TGTGCCAGCAGCTTAGAAGGCGGGGGGGCCTCAGATACGCAGTATTTT. This codes for CASSLEGGGASDTQYF.